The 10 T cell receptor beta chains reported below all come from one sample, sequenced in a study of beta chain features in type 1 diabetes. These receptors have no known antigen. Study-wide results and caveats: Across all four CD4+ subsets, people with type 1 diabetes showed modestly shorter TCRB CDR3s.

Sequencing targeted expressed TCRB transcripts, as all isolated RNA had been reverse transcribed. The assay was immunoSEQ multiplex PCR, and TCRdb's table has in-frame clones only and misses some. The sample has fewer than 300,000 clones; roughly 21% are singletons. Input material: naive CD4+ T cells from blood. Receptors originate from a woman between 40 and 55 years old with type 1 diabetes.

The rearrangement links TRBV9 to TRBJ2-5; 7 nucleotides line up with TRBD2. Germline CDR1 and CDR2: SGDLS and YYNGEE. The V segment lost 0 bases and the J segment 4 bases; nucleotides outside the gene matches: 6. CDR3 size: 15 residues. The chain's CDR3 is CASSVGAGVPETQYF. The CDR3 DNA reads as TGTGCCAGCAGCGTAGGGGCGGGAGTGCCAGAGACCCAGTACTTC.

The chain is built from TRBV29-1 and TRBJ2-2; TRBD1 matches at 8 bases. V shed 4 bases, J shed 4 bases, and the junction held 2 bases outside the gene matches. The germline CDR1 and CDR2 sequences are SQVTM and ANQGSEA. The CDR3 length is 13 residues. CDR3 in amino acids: CSVGDRPTGELFF. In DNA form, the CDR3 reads TGCAGCGTTGGGGACAGGCCCACCGGGGAGCTGTTTTTT.

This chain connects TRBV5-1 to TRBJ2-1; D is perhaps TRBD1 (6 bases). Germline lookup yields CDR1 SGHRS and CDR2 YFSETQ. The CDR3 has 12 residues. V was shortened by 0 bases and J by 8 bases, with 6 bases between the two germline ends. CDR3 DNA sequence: TGCGCCAGCAGCTTGGAGGGGGATGAGCAGTTCTTC. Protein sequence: CASSLEGDEQFF. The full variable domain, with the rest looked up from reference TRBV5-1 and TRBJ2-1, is KAGVTQTPRYLIKTRGQQVTLSCSPISGHRSVSWYQQTPGQGLQFLFEYFSETQRNKGNFPGRFSGRQFSNSRSEMNVSTLELGDSALYLCASSLEGDEQFFGPGTRLTVL.

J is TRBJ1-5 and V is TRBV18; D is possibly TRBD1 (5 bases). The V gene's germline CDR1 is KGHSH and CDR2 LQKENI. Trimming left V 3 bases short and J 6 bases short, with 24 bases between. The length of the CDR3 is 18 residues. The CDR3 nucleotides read TGTGCCAGCTCACCGTCAGCAGGGTTGCGCCAATTGAGTCAGCCCCAGCATTTT. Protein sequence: CASSPSAGLRQLSQPQHF.

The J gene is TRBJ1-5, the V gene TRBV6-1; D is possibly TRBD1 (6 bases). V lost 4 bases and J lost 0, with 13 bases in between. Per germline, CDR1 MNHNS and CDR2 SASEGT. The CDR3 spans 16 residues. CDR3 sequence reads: CASSARQARSNQPQHF. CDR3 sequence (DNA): TGTGCCAGCAGTGCCCGACAGGCCCGTAGCAATCAGCCCCAGCATTTT.

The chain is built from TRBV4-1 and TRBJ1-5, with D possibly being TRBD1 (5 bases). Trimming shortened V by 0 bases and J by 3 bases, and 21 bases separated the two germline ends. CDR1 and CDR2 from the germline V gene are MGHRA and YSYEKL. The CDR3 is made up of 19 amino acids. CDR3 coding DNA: TGCGCCAGCAGCCAAGATGTCGCGAGGGGACTACTCAACAATCAGCCCCAGCATTTT. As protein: CASSQDVARGLLNNQPQHF.

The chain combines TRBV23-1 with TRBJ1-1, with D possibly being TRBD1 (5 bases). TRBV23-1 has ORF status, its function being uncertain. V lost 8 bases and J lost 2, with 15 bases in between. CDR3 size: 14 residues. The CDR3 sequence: CASCKPGVNTEAFF. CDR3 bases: TGCGCCAGCTGTAAGCCGGGGGTAAACACTGAAGCTTTCTTT.

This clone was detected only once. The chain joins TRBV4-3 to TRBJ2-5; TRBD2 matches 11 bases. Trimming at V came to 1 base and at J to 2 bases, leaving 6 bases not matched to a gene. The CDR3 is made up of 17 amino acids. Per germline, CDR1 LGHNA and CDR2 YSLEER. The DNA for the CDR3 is TGCGCCAGCAGCCAAGGTCGACTAGCGGGGACTCAAGAGACCCAGTACTTC. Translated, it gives CASSQGRLAGTQETQYF.

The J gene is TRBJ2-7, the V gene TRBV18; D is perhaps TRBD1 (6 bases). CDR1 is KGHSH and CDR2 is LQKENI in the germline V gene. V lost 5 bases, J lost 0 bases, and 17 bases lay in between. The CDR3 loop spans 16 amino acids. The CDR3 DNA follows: TGTGCCAGCTCAGTCGTCCGGGACACCAACTCCTACGAGCAGTACTTC. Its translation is CASSVVRDTNSYEQYF. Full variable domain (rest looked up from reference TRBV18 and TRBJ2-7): NAGVMQNPRHLVRRRGQEARLRCSPMKGHSHVYWYRQLPEEGLKFMVYLQKENIIDESGMPKERFSAEFPKEGPSILRIQQVVRGDSAAYFCASSVVRDTNSYEQYFGPGTRLTVT.

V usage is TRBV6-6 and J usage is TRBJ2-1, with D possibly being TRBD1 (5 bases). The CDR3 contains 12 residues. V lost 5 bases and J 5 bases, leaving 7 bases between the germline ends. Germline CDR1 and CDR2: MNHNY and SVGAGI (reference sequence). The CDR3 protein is CASSPGHNEQFF. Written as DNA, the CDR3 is TGTGCCAGCAGTCCAGGGCACAATGAGCAGTTCTTC.